The clone carrying this T cell receptor (beta chain) was picked up a small number of times. Trimming took off 2 bases at V and 6 bases at J, with 14 bases between the two ends. The CDR3 is 16 residues long. The germline V gene encodes CDR1 MNHEY and CDR2 SVGAGI. The data originate from a study of blood T cell repertoires in COVID-19. Overall study context: Acute-phase and convalescent COVID-19 samples originated in the United States, Italy and Spain. From T cells, B-cell-depleted T cells, or PBMCs came the material, which was cDNA or gDNA.

Original methodology: It was from reference gene primer amplification that nucleated cell counts were estimated. Data came from immunoSEQ multiplex PCR; TCRdb stores just in-frame clones and leaves some out. The DNA was the basis for D and trimming; V, J and clone size are from that table. The top ten clones hold approximately 1.1% of a sample with approximately 200,000 clones, 88% of them seen once. This sequence joins TRBV6-5 and TRBJ1-6; no firm D call. The source material was peripheral blood. This clonotype originated in a man aged 30 to 45 with acute or convalescent COVID-19. The CDR3 DNA is TGTGCCAGCAGTTACGGTTTGGCGGCGTTTAATTCACCCCTCCACTTT. This translates into CASSYGLAAFNSPLHF.